These T cell receptor beta chains were read from a single sample in a study of shared clonotypes between healthy human individuals. Here immunoSEQ multiplex PCR was the method, and the copy in TCRdb shows in-frame clones only, minus some. The sample lists roughly 1,800,000 clones, 85% to 95% occurring once. The sequenced material came from naive CD8+ T cells sorted from blood. The receptors were gathered from a man between 18 and 35 years old in good health. Each CDR3 is given with its conserved first and last residue. Each record gives: J gene, D gene, clone size, V gene, CDR3 DNA, CDR3 protein. The D gene is left open where the match is weak. Size values are once, few and many counts, or a class for expanded clones, and some rows have none.

>TRBJ2-5|TRBD2|NA|TRBV27
TGTGCCAGCAGTTTATTGGTAGCGGGGAATCAAGAGACCCAGTACTTC
CASSLLVAGNQETQYF
>TRBJ1-4|NA|NA|TRBV27
TGTGCCAGCAGTTTCACGGGAGAGGAAAAACTGTTTTTT
CASSFTGEEKLFF
>TRBJ2-7|NA|NA|TRBV5-5
TGTGCCAGCAGCTTGGGTTTAGTGCTCTACGAGCAGTACTTC
CASSLGLVLYEQYF
>TRBJ1-1|NA|NA|TRBV27
TGTGCCAGCAGTGTACGGGGCGCGAACACTGAAGCTTTCTTT
CASSVRGANTEAFF
>TRBJ2-1|NA|NA|TRBV9
TGTGCCAGCAGCGCCACGGGCAATGAGCAGTTCTTC
CASSATGNEQFF
>TRBJ2-7|NA|NA|TRBV4-3
TGCGCCAGCAGCGAAGGGGTATGGGGATACGAGCAGTACTTC
CASSEGVWGYEQYF
>TRBJ2-3|NA|NA|TRBV30
TGTGCCTGGAGTTACGGTGGTCTAAGCACAGATACGCAGTATTTT
CAWSYGGLSTDTQYF
>TRBJ2-7|TRBD2|NA|TRBV2
TGTGCCAGCAGAATAGCGGGAGGGCCCTCCTACGAGCAGTACTTC
CASRIAGGPSYEQYF
>TRBJ2-7|NA|NA|TRBV11-2
TGTGCCAGCAGCTCTAATAATGCCTACGAGCAGTACTTC
CASSSNNAYEQYF
>TRBJ2-1|NA|NA|TRBV10-2
TGCGCCAGCAGTGTCTACAATGAGCAGTTCTTC
CASSVYNEQFF
>TRBJ2-5|TRBD1|NA|TRBV5-4
TGTGCCAGCAGCTTCGGACAGGGGGAGACCCAGTACTTC
CASSFGQGETQYF
>TRBJ1-1|NA|NA|TRBV7-9
TGTGCCAGCAGGGGCCAAGCCGAAGCTTTCTTT
CASRGQAEAFF
>TRBJ1-6|NA|NA|TRBV7-9
TGTGCCAGCACCAACCTCGGAGGGTTCGACTCACCCCTCCACTTT
CASTNLGGFDSPLHF
>TRBJ2-7|NA|NA|TRBV7-9
TGTGCCATCGACAAGGAGAACGAGTACGAGCAGTACTTC
CAIDKENEYEQYF
>TRBJ2-3|TRBD1|NA|TRBV7-9
TGTGCCAGCAGCCCAGCCACAGGGGTGACGGCGGATACGCAGTATTTT
CASSPATGVTADTQYF
>TRBJ2-1|NA|NA|TRBV27
TGTGCCAGCAGTTTATCAATTTACAATGAGCAGTTCTTC
CASSLSIYNEQFF
>TRBJ1-1|NA|NA|TRBV6-6
TGTGCCAGCAGCTCCGGAAACACTGAAGCTTTCTTT
CASSSGNTEAFF
>TRBJ1-2|NA|NA|TRBV4-1
TGCGCCAGCAGCCTTATAGGGGGACAAAGTGATTATGGCTACACCTTC
CASSLIGGQSDYGYTF
>TRBJ2-5|TRBD2|NA|TRBV9
TGTGCCAGCAGCCTTTGGGGGGGAGAGACCCAGTACTTC
CASSLWGGETQYF
>TRBJ1-1|NA|NA|TRBV6-5
TGTGCCAGCAGTTACGGGGGCGAACACACTGAAGCTTTCTTT
CASSYGGEHTEAFF
>TRBJ1-6|NA|NA|TRBV11-2
TGTGCCAGCAGCTTGCGGGAAATCGCCAATTCACCCCTCCACTTT
CASSLREIANSPLHF
>TRBJ2-1|TRBD1|NA|TRBV29-1
TGCAGCGTAGAGGACAGGGGCACGAACAATGAGCAGTTCTTC
CSVEDRGTNNEQFF
>TRBJ1-5|TRBD1|NA|TRBV15
TGTGCCACCAGCAGTGAGCGACAGGGGAATCAGCCCCAGCATTTT
CATSSERQGNQPQHF
>TRBJ2-7|NA|NA|TRBV2
TGTGCCAGCAATGGGGGCGAGACCTACGAGCAGTACTTC
CASNGGETYEQYF
>TRBJ2-7|NA|NA|TRBV4-3
TGCGCCAGCAGCCAAGAGAGGAACTACGAGCAGTACTTC
CASSQERNYEQYF
>TRBJ2-2|NA|once|TRBV7-9
TGTGCCAGCAGCTTGACAGTGAACACCGGGGAGCTGTTTTTT
CASSLTVNTGELFF
>TRBJ2-2|NA|once|TRBV28
TGTGCCAGCAGTCTTTTGGGTGATAACACCGGGGAGCTGTTTTTT
CASSLLGDNTGELFF
>TRBJ2-7|NA|NA|TRBV14
TGTGCCAGCAGCCAAACTTTGTACAGACGGCCGGGAGAAGTGGAGCAGTACTTC
CASSQTLYRRPGEVEQYF
>TRBJ2-1|NA|once|TRBV7-9
TGTGCCAGCAGCCCGCCGGTGAGGAATGAGCAGTTCTTC
CASSPPVRNEQFF
>TRBJ1-5|NA|NA|TRBV6-5
TGTGCCAGCAGTTTCCCCGAGGGAAGGGGCAATCAGCCCCAGCATTTT
CASSFPEGRGNQPQHF
>TRBJ2-3|NA|NA|TRBV2
TGTGCCAGCGTAAGCCGCATCACAGATACGCAGTATTTT
CASVSRITDTQYF
>TRBJ2-2|NA|NA|TRBV27
TGTGCCAGCATTTTTTCCGGGACCGGGGAGCTGTTTTTT
CASIFSGTGELFF
>TRBJ1-2|NA|NA|TRBV27
TGTGCCAGCAGTTGGGACGGCTACTATGGCTACACCTTC
CASSWDGYYGYTF
>TRBJ2-1|NA|NA|TRBV12-1
TGTGCCAGCAGCCCTTCAAGCGGGAGGGTATGCAATGAGCAGTTCTTC
CASSPSSGRVCNEQFF
>TRBJ1-4|NA|once|TRBV10-3
TGTGCCATCAGTGAGGCAGCAACTAATGAAAAACTGTTTTTT
CAISEAATNEKLFF
>TRBJ2-2|NA|NA|TRBV7-9
TGTGCCAGCAGCCTGTTACAGGGATCGTTCACCGGGGAGCTGTTTTTT
CASSLLQGSFTGELFF
>TRBJ2-7|NA|NA|TRBV5-1
TGCGCCAGCAGCTTGGGGGCGGGACAGCTCTACGAGCAGTACTTC
CASSLGAGQLYEQYF
>TRBJ2-7|NA|NA|TRBV9
TGTGCCAGCAGCACCGGACTGAGCTACGAGCAGTACTTC
CASSTGLSYEQYF
>TRBJ2-3|TRBD2|once|TRBV4-1
TGCGCCAGCAGCCCCCCTAGCGGGTCTAGCACAGATACGCAGTATTTT
CASSPPSGSSTDTQYF
>TRBJ2-1|NA|NA|TRBV5-1
TGCGCCAGCAGCTTGGTAGCTAGCCTCCGAAGCTCCTACAATGAGCAGTTCTTC
CASSLVASLRSSYNEQFF
>TRBJ2-1|TRBD2|NA|TRBV7-8
TGTGCCAGCAGCCAGGGACTAGGGGGTAGTAGTGAAAATGAGCAGTTCTTC
CASSQGLGGSSENEQFF
>TRBJ2-1|TRBD2|once|TRBV29-1
TGCAGCGTTGTTTTGGGGGGGAATGAGCAGTTCTTC
CSVVLGGNEQFF
>TRBJ1-1|NA|NA|TRBV13
TGTGCCAGCAGCCCACTAGGCACTGAAGCTTTCTTT
CASSPLGTEAFF
>TRBJ1-2|NA|NA|TRBV5-4
TGTGCCAGCAGCCCGGGGAGGGGGTATGGTGGCTACACCTTC
CASSPGRGYGGYTF
>TRBJ2-7|NA|NA|TRBV15
TGTGCCACCAGCAGATTGGGCCCGGGGCCTGGGGACGAGCAGTACTTC
CATSRLGPGPGDEQYF
>TRBJ2-2|NA|NA|TRBV4-1
TGCGCCAGCAGCCCTTCGAGGGCGAACACCGGGGAGCTGTTTTTT
CASSPSRANTGELFF
>TRBJ1-3|NA|NA|TRBV7-6
TGTGCCAGCAGCTTACGTGATGGGAGCTCTGGAAACACCATATATTTT
CASSLRDGSSGNTIYF
>TRBJ1-1|NA|NA|TRBV28
TGTGCCAGCAACTCAGAAGCAATGAACACTGAAGCTTTCTTT
CASNSEAMNTEAFF
>TRBJ2-2|NA|NA|TRBV7-8
TGTGCCAGCAGCTTAGATTCCGTAGTGTATACCGGGGAGCTGTTTTTT
CASSLDSVVYTGELFF